In this sample, the clone carrying this TCR beta chain turned up many times. The antigen is unknown. These data originate in a study of PD-1 blockade in classical Hodgkin lymphoma. In germline, CDR1 is MNHNY, CDR2 SVGAGI (reference sequence). The CDR3 loop spans 13 amino acids. Trimming stripped 6 bases from V and 9 bases from J, with 15 bases between. The study's findings and limits: Reported baseline diversity: healthy donors highest, relapsed/refractory patients lowest. CD4+ TCR diversity, unlike CD8+, rose significantly by C4D1. Nivolumab initiation under 1 year post-ASCT meant exclusion.

In every patient, relapse followed autologous stem cell transplantation, while exposure to brentuximab vedotin differed. Profiling relied on immunoSEQ multiplex PCR, and the TCRdb table lists in-frame clones only, not all of them. The data hold around 66,000 clones, with 70% to 80% observed a single time. The material sequenced was peripheral blood mononuclear cells (PBMCs), taken before the second cycle of nivolumab. The rearrangement joins TRBV6-6 to TRBJ1-5; D remains unclear. The TCR was taken from a human donor with classical Hodgkin lymphoma. CDR3 amino acids: CASSPHVSGPQHF. The CDR3 DNA reads as TGTGCCAGCAGCCCTCACGTCTCAGGGCCCCAGCATTTT.